This is a list of T cell receptor beta chains from one sample in a study of shared clonotypes between healthy human individuals. Sequenced by immunoSEQ multiplex PCR; TCRdb stores in-frame clones only, minus some. Counted here are approximately 1.9 million clones, roughly 93% occurring once; the ten biggest clones make up more than 1.5%. The source material was naive CD8+ T cells from PBMCs. These receptors were taken from a man between 18 and 29 years old in good health. Some clones in this sample may be carry-over from other donors' samples. The conserved cysteine and the conserved F or W are not part of the CDR3 here. Fields, in order: V gene, clone size, CDR3 length, CDR3 protein. The size field is filled for only some rows; it gives once, few, many or a size class.

v_gene: TRBV19
abundance: .
len: 13
CDR3aa: ASSWSGGSSNEQF

v_gene: TRBV25-1
abundance: .
len: 12
CDR3aa: ASSATGGYEKLF

v_gene: TRBV7-8
abundance: .
len: 14
CDR3aa: ASRLAGGGEIDEQY

v_gene: TRBV27
abundance: .
len: 14
CDR3aa: ASSLSYPGNNYGYT

v_gene: TRBV27
abundance: .
len: 13
CDR3aa: ASRTGYSGANVLT

v_gene: TRBV7-9
abundance: .
len: 14
CDR3aa: ASSLGTSGLSYEQY

v_gene: TRBV4-1
abundance: once
len: 12
CDR3aa: ASSQVVGSYGYT

v_gene: TRBV29-1
abundance: .
len: 10
CDR3aa: SIRHRRGEQF

v_gene: TRBV5-5
abundance: .
len: 12
CDR3aa: ASSLDRAANTIY

v_gene: TRBV14
abundance: .
len: 13
CDR3aa: ASSHGDWNYNEQF

v_gene: TRBV9
abundance: .
len: 11
CDR3aa: ASSTRARDEQY

v_gene: TRBV13
abundance: .
len: 11
CDR3aa: ASKGEPHGELF

v_gene: TRBV6-5
abundance: .
len: 13
CDR3aa: ASSQGAGVNQPQH

v_gene: TRBV7-9
abundance: .
len: 15
CDR3aa: ASSLRTGLPSSYEQY

v_gene: TRBV15
abundance: .
len: 15
CDR3aa: ATSRDWSPREGAEAF

v_gene: TRBV19
abundance: .
len: 11
CDR3aa: ASSIVDSGEQY

v_gene: TRBV2
abundance: .
len: 13
CDR3aa: AIQKRTGVNTEAF

v_gene: TRBV27
abundance: .
len: 12
CDR3aa: ASSLSGANTEAF

v_gene: TRBV19
abundance: once
len: 11
CDR3aa: ASTPLGGEKLF

v_gene: TRBV15
abundance: once
len: 10
CDR3aa: ATSSLKSEQF

v_gene: TRBV27
abundance: .
len: 14
CDR3aa: ASSLIISGNGYEQY

v_gene: TRBV5-4
abundance: .
len: 14
CDR3aa: ASSLARELWQETQY

v_gene: TRBV6-1
abundance: .
len: 11
CDR3aa: ASVTGMSNEQF

v_gene: TRBV7-9
abundance: .
len: 10
CDR3aa: ASSLGHNEQF

v_gene: TRBV27
abundance: .
len: 15
CDR3aa: ASSLSLAGARTGELF

v_gene: TRBV27
abundance: .
len: 13
CDR3aa: ASSLRGRRDYGYT

v_gene: TRBV7-9
abundance: .
len: 15
CDR3aa: ASSRGVTSSGANVLT

v_gene: TRBV7-9
abundance: .
len: 12
CDR3aa: ASSFPGGDVEQF

v_gene: TRBV6-6
abundance: once
len: 14
CDR3aa: ASSYMGGAGDYEQY

v_gene: TRBV19
abundance: .
len: 13
CDR3aa: ASRTGHYSYNEQF

v_gene: TRBV6-1
abundance: .
len: 13
CDR3aa: ASRSTSEGSYEQY

v_gene: TRBV11-1
abundance: .
len: 9
CDR3aa: ASTFEGEQF

v_gene: TRBV6-5
abundance: .
len: 14
CDR3aa: ASSYSWDFPTYEQY

v_gene: TRBV5-5
abundance: .
len: 14
CDR3aa: ASSPSLAGDGETQY

v_gene: TRBV5-1
abundance: .
len: 15
CDR3aa: ASSLSGAGGNTGELF

v_gene: TRBV30
abundance: .
len: 11
CDR3aa: AWRQTANTEAF

v_gene: TRBV28
abundance: .
len: 14
CDR3aa: ASSFLGLQRQYEQY

v_gene: TRBV2
abundance: .
len: 13
CDR3aa: ASSVNLGEGEKLF

v_gene: TRBV27
abundance: .
len: 11
CDR3aa: ASRGGWKETQY

v_gene: TRBV6-6
abundance: .
len: 12
CDR3aa: ASSYTLGAGELF

v_gene: TRBV7-9
abundance: .
len: 15
CDR3aa: ASWEARLVRGSGELF

v_gene: TRBV6-6
abundance: .
len: 12
CDR3aa: ASMGGLYQLPQH

v_gene: TRBV27
abundance: .
len: 16
CDR3aa: ASSHLPGQGLPTDTQY

v_gene: TRBV9
abundance: once
len: 14
CDR3aa: ASSVAGGRGSDTQY

v_gene: TRBV29-1
abundance: .
len: 12
CDR3aa: SAPGQGAYNEQF

v_gene: TRBV7-8
abundance: .
len: 13
CDR3aa: ASIPETGVNTEAF

v_gene: TRBV5-1
abundance: .
len: 11
CDR3aa: ASNSGGDYEQY

v_gene: TRBV6-5
abundance: .
len: 13
CDR3aa: ASSYSEGPAGELF

v_gene: TRBV7-2
abundance: .
len: 13
CDR3aa: ASSLGTGRNQPQH

v_gene: TRBV27
abundance: .
len: 13
CDR3aa: ASSPLGTGGTEAF

v_gene: TRBV28
abundance: .
len: 11
CDR3aa: ASSTDGSYEQY

v_gene: TRBV9
abundance: .
len: 15
CDR3aa: ASSPPVGRPSYNEQF

v_gene: TRBV4-3
abundance: .
len: 13
CDR3aa: ASSQGTGSRETQY

v_gene: TRBV9
abundance: .
len: 11
CDR3aa: ASSVGRYTEAF

v_gene: TRBV5-6
abundance: .
len: 11
CDR3aa: ASSPNPDREQY

v_gene: TRBV5-1
abundance: .
len: 14
CDR3aa: ASSLTVPPRAGELF

v_gene: TRBV4-3
abundance: .
len: 15
CDR3aa: ASSQDGLAGASDTQY

v_gene: TRBV5-6
abundance: .
len: 11
CDR3aa: ASSYDGPREQY